The 18 T cell receptor beta chains in this list originate from one sample, sequenced in a study of Graves' ophthalmopathy and Graves' hyperthyroidism. Amplification of TCR beta CDR3 regions used RNA transcripts. In the first round, RT-PCR was carried out with HTBI primers, and a multiplex PCR formed the second round. TCRdb re-called the multiplex PCR reads with MiXCR, one entry per CDR3 protein. Of approximately 1.2 million distinct CDR3 sequences in the sample, about two fifths were seen once. The sample consisted of peripheral blood or thyroid tissue (not recorded which). The receptors derive from an adult man with Graves' hyperthyroidism.

This chain connects TRBV20-1 to TRBJ1-6, with no clear D. V lost 6 bases and J lost 10, with 13 bases in between. Germline V gene sequence: CDR1 DFQATT, CDR2 SNEGSKA (reference sequence). The CDR3 totals 12 residues. CDR3 nucleotide sequence: TGCAGTGCCCGAGGATCGGGGTCACCCCTCCACTTT. Translation gives CSARGSGSPLHF.

CDR3 coding DNA: TGTGCCAGCAGTGAAGTTGGGGACGGACCATATGAAAAACTGTTTTTT. Amino acid sequence: CASSEVGDGPYEKLFF. The chain links TRBV2 to TRBJ1-4; possibly TRBD1 for D (5 bases). From germline, CDR1 is SNHLY and CDR2 FYNNEI. CDR3 length: 16 residues. Trimming removed 1 base at V and 6 bases at J, with 15 bases between.

This clonotype was observed once. A much bigger clone sits one base away, suggesting this may be a read error. The chain joins TRBV7-2 to TRBJ2-7; D assignment may be TRBD1 or TRBD2 (5 bases each). In germline, CDR1 is SGHTA, CDR2 FQGNSA. CDR3 length equals 15 residues. The CDR3 nucleotides read TGTGCCAGCAGCACAACTCACGGGGCGGAATACGAGCGGTACTTC. It encodes CASSTTHGAEYERYF. The complete variable domain, with remaining parts taken from reference TRBV7-2 and TRBJ2-7, reads GAGVSQSPSNKVTEKGKDVELRCDPISGHTALYWYRQSLGQGLEFLIYFQGNSAPDKSGLPSDRFSAERTGGSVSTLTIQRTQQEDSAVYLCASSTTHGAEYERYFGPGTRLTVT.

Comment on this clonotype: The junction differs from germline at one of its ends, possibly a read error. This chain connects TRBV7-9 to TRBJ2-7; a weak D match, TRBD1 (5 bases). The germline V gene encodes CDR1 SEHNR and CDR2 FQNEAQ (reference sequence). The length of the CDR3 is 12 residues. The DNA of the CDR3 is TGCGCCAGCAGCTTAGGGGCAATCGAGCAGTACTTC. Amino acid sequence: CASSLGAIEQYF.

This clonotype was counted ten times or more. The chain links TRBV19 to TRBJ1-5; no clear D gene. This CDR3 is built from 13 residues. Trimming stripped 10 bases from V and 2 bases from J, with 12 bases between. Germline V gene lookup returns CDR1 LNHDA and CDR2 SQIVND (reference sequence). The CDR3 reads CAISRVGNQPQHF. DNA of the CDR3: TGTGCCATAAGCCGGGTTGGCAATCAGCCCCAGCATTTT.

This chain joins TRBV12-3 or TRBV12-4 and TRBJ1-1, with 12 bases matching TRBD1. CDR3 length: 15 residues. V was pared by 5 bases and J by 6 bases, with 7 bases of the junction left unmatched. In nucleotides, the CDR3 is TGTGCCAGCAGTCCCGGGACAGGGGGCGCGGCTGAAGCTTTCTTT. This encodes CASSPGTGGAAEAFF.

As DNA, the CDR3 is TGTGCCAGTAGTACAGGGAGTGGAATTGCCTACGAGCAGTACTTC. It yields the protein CASSTGSGIAYEQYF. The J gene is TRBJ2-7, the V gene TRBV19; D may correspond to TRBD1 or TRBD2 (5 bases each). The CDR3 is made up of 15 amino acids. CDR1 and CDR2 from the germline V gene are LNHDA and SQIVND (reference sequence). V was clipped by 4 bases and J by 2 bases, with 15 bases between them.

This clonotype showed up many times. The chain combines TRBV15 with TRBJ1-2; D is uncertain. This CDR3 is built from 11 residues. The germline V gene has CDR1 LNHNV and CDR2 YYDKDF (reference sequence). V gave up 9 bases and J gave up 0 bases, with 5 bases separating them. The CDR3 DNA is TGTGCCACGAGGGCTAACTATGGCTACACCTTC. This gives the protein CATRANYGYTF.

This chain joins TRBV24-1 and TRBJ2-7; TRBD1 matches 10 bases. Germline CDR1 is KGHDR and CDR2 is SFDVKD. The CDR3 consists of 17 residues. The V gene end was trimmed by 5 bases and the J gene end by 0 bases; junction bases not matched to a gene: 9. CDR3 sequence (DNA): TGTGCCACCAGTGGAAGCCCCGGGACAGGGGACTCCTACGAGCAGTACTTC. This sequence encodes CATSGSPGTGDSYEQYF.

The rearrangement links TRBV7-2 to TRBJ2-2, with TRBD2 identical over 13 bases. The germline V gene encodes CDR1 SGHTA and CDR2 FQGNSA. V shed 5 bases, J shed 4 bases, and the junction held 4 bases outside the gene matches. This CDR3 spans 16 amino acids. CDR3 coding DNA: TGTGCCAGCAGCGGACTAGCGGGAGTCGGCACCGGGGAGCTGTTTTTT. This codes for CASSGLAGVGTGELFF. The full variable domain, its missing parts supplied by reference TRBV7-2 and TRBJ2-2, is GAGVSQSPSNKVTEKGKDVELRCDPISGHTALYWYRQSLGQGLEFLIYFQGNSAPDKSGLPSDRFSAERTGGSVSTLTIQRTQQEDSAVYLCASSGLAGVGTGELFFGEGSRLTVL.

This chain connects TRBV10-2 to TRBJ2-5; D gene unclear. Per the germline V gene, CDR1 is WSHSY and CDR2 is SAAADI. The V gene lost 2 bases and the J gene lost 5 bases, with 6 bases spanning the gap. The CDR3 has 12 amino acids. As DNA, the CDR3 is TGCGCCAGCAGTGAGCCGAAGGAGACCCAGTACTTC. Translating gives CASSEPKETQYF.

This clonotype occurred many times. V is TRBV29-1 and J is TRBJ2-7; no reliable D call. The CDR3 extends over 12 amino acids. Germline CDR1 reads SQVTM; CDR2 reads ANQGSEA. V gave up 5 bases and J gave up 4 bases, with 12 bases separating them. CDR3 DNA sequence: TGCAGCGTTAGTAGTGAAGCATACGAGCAGTACTTC. Encoded protein: CSVSSEAYEQYF.

This clonotype was picked up many times. J is TRBJ1-4 and V is TRBV20-1; D not certain. The length of the CDR3 is 15 residues. Trimming pared 0 bases from V and 0 bases from J, leaving 8 bases between. Looked up from germline, CDR1 is DFQATT and CDR2 is SNEGSKA (reference sequence). The CDR3 region is CSARDGLATNEKLFF. CDR3 nucleotides: TGCAGTGCTAGAGATGGGCTCGCAACTAATGAAAAACTGTTTTTT.

This clonotype was detected many times. The genes are TRBV19 and TRBJ1-5; 8 bases match TRBD1. This CDR3 region has 16 residues. Germline trimming cut 5 bases from V and 2 bases from J; bases unmatched to any gene: 8. Germline assignment: CDR1 LNHDA and CDR2 SQIVND (reference sequence). This CDR3 is CASSPLEGQGNQPQHF. CDR3 in DNA: TGTGCCAGTAGTCCGCTTGAGGGACAGGGCAATCAGCCCCAGCATTTT. Full variable domain (remainder filled in from reference TRBV19 and TRBJ1-5): DGGITQSPKYLFRKEGQNVTLSCEQNLNHDAMYWYRQDPGQGLRLIYYSQIVNDFQKGDIAEGYSVSREKKESFPLTVTSAQKNPTAFYLCASSPLEGQGNQPQHFGDGTRLSIL.

The chain is built from TRBV20-1 and TRBJ2-5; a weak D match, TRBD2 (6 bases). CDR1 and CDR2 from the germline V gene are DFQATT and SNEGSKA (reference sequence). V lost 2 bases, J lost 5 bases, and 18 bases lay in between. The CDR3 extends over 15 amino acids. CDR3 residues: CSARMGTWGRETQYF. The CDR3 nucleotides read TGCAGTGCTAGAATGGGGACTTGGGGTAGGGAGACCCAGTACTTC.

The CDR3 spells CASSPAVDTYEQYF. In nucleotides, the CDR3 is TGTGCCAGCAGCCCCGCGGTAGACACCTACGAGCAGTACTTC. The J gene is TRBJ2-7, the V gene TRBV7-9; D is unclear. V lost 5 bases, J lost 2 bases, and 13 bases lay in between. The CDR3 loop spans 14 amino acids. Germline lookup yields CDR1 SEHNR and CDR2 FQNEAQ (reference sequence). Full variable domain (outside the CDR3, taken from reference TRBV7-9 and TRBJ2-7): DTGVSQNPRHKITKRGQNVTFRCDPISEHNRLYWYRQTLGQGPEFLTYFQNEAQLEKSRLLSDRFSAERPKGSFSTLEIQRTEQGDSAMYLCASSPAVDTYEQYFGPGTRLTVT.

Points on this clonotype: No DNA is shown, since the ends of the CDR3 on it are uncertain; the CDR3 is the one TCRdb lists. The chain combines TRBV10-2 with TRBJ2-7; the DNA was not used to check the table's D call, TRBD2. Both ends counted, the CDR3 spans 17 residues. Germline V CDR1 and CDR2: WSHSY, SAAADI. This CDR3 reads CACSARRLAGVGYEQYF.

This chain links TRBV10-3 with TRBJ2-7, with 12 bases aligning to TRBD2. This CDR3 comprises 19 residues. J was trimmed by 7 bases and V by 3 bases; bases with no gene match: 19. CDR1 ENHRY and CDR2 SYGVKD come from the germline V gene. For the CDR3, the DNA is TGTGCCATCAGTGATGAAGACAGCTCATCTAGCGGGAGGGCCTTTGAGCAGTACTTC. Its protein product is CAISDEDSSSSGRAFEQYF.